Shown below are 18 T cell receptor beta chains from a single sample sequenced in a study of identifying expanded T cells in peripheral blood. Repertoires were generated with immunoSEQ multiplex PCR, while TCRdb's copy carries only in-frame clones and drops some. Of about 100,000 clones in the sample, more than 85% are singletons; the top ten hold about 15%. Sequenced sample: blood. All receptors derive from a person between 18 and 75 years old in good health.

The chain carries TRBV27 and TRBJ2-2, with D perhaps TRBD1 (6 bases). Trimming stripped 3 bases from V and 3 bases from J, with 17 bases between. Germline V gene lookup returns CDR1 MNHEY and CDR2 SMNVEV (reference sequence). This CDR3 comprises 17 residues. The CDR3 nucleotides are TGTGCCAGCAGTTTGTCACCAAAACAGGGTTACACCGGGGAGCTGTTTTTT. Residues: CASSLSPKQGYTGELFF.

The chain employs TRBV7-2 and TRBJ2-7; TRBD2 aligns across 9 bases. Germline lookup yields CDR1 SGHTA and CDR2 FQGNSA. V gave up 3 bases and J gave up 2 bases; unmatched junction bases: 14. The CDR3 has 18 residues. The CDR3 region is CASSLYLGGGALPYEQYF. CDR3 DNA sequence: TGTGCCAGCAGCTTGTATTTGGGCGGGGGGGCTCTCCCCTACGAGCAGTACTTC.

This clone came up a few times. The CDR3 is CASTTQGGSNSPLHF. The CDR3 nucleotides are TGTGCCAGCACCACACAGGGGGGGTCCAATTCACCCCTCCACTTT. This sequence joins TRBV6-6 and TRBJ1-6, with 8 bases fitting TRBD1. This CDR3 comprises 15 residues. The V gene's germline CDR1 is MNHNY and CDR2 SVGAGI (reference sequence). Germline trimming cut 7 bases from V and 7 bases from J; bases unmatched to any gene: 9.

This clone was recorded only once. The chain links TRBV7-6 to TRBJ2-2, with D possibly matching TRBD1 (6 bases). Germline V gives CDR1 SGHVS, CDR2 FNYEAQ. This CDR3 contains 16 residues. The V end was cut by 5 bases, the J end by 3 bases, with 16 bases between. The CDR3 reads CASSRGRDTYTGELFF. The CDR3 DNA is TGTGCCAGCAGCCGTGGCAGGGACACCTACACCGGGGAGCTGTTTTTT.

The chain carries TRBV18 and TRBJ2-3, with unresolved D. The CDR3 is 13 residues long. Trimming left V 2 bases short and J 4 bases short, with 7 bases between. Looked up from germline, CDR1 is KGHSH and CDR2 is LQKENI. The CDR3 here is CASSPSRSDTQYF. The CDR3 coding sequence is TGTGCCAGCTCACCAAGCCGGTCAGATACGCAGTATTTT.

V and J are TRBV11-2 and TRBJ1-2; 8 bases fit TRBD1. CDR3 length: 13 residues. The J segment lost 5 bases and the V segment lost 6 bases, leaving 5 bases of the junction unmatched. Germline CDR1 is SGHAT and CDR2 is FQNNGV. CDR3 sequence (DNA): TGTGCCAGCAGGACTACAGGGGGATATGGCTACACCTTC. Amino acids: CASRTTGGYGYTF.

The chain joins TRBV6-5 to TRBJ2-7, with 8 nucleotides matching TRBD2. V lost 3 bases to trimming and J lost 0 bases; unmatched junction nucleotides: 7. Looked up from germline, CDR1 is MNHEY and CDR2 is SVGAGI. The length of the CDR3 is 16 residues. This CDR3 is CASSYSTAGASYEQYF. Written as DNA, the CDR3 is TGTGCCAGCAGTTATTCCACAGCGGGGGCCTCCTACGAGCAGTACTTC.

The rearrangement joins TRBV28 to TRBJ1-3; a weak D match, TRBD1 (5 bases). Deletions cut 5 bases from V and 7 bases from J, with 15 bases between. The germline V gene has CDR1 MDHEN and CDR2 SYDVKM. The CDR3 contains 14 residues. CDR3 sequence: CASSRQIGANTIYF. The CDR3 nucleotides are TGTGCCAGCAGTCGACAGATAGGGGCTAACACCATATATTTT.

CDR3 amino acids: CASWGAGGSLEWELFF. Here the CDR3 DNA reads TGTGCCAGCTGGGGGGCGGGCGGGAGCCTCGAATGGGAACTGTTTTTT. The gene calls are TRBV28 and TRBJ1-4; perhaps TRBD1 as D (6 bases). Per germline, CDR1 MDHEN and CDR2 SYDVKM. Between the trimmed V and J ends, which lost 8 bases and 12 bases, there was a span of 28 bases. This CDR3 comprises 16 residues.

This clone was seen once. The CDR3 nucleotides are TGTGCCAGCATGACAGAGCTATACGAAGAGACCCAGTACTTC. It is translated as CASMTELYEETQYF. V usage is TRBV14 and J usage is TRBJ2-5; D possibly corresponds to TRBD1 (5 bases). The V gene's germline CDR1 is SGHDN and CDR2 FVKESK. Trimming removed 7 bases from V and 3 bases from J, with 15 bases in between. CDR3 length: 14 amino acids.

V is TRBV6-5 and J is TRBJ1-1; no clear D. This CDR3 has 13 amino acids. Trimming pared 6 bases from V and 4 bases from J, leaving 12 bases between. Germline V gene data show CDR1 as MNHEY and CDR2 as SVGAGI. The CDR3 DNA sequence: TGTGCCAGCAGCACTACGGGGATCACTGAAGCTTTCTTT. Its protein is CASSTTGITEAFF.

The rearrangement links TRBV7-2 to TRBJ2-1; D may be TRBD2 (7 bases). Germline V gene lookup returns CDR1 SGHTA and CDR2 FQGNSA. V lost 5 bases to trimming and J lost 7 bases, with 18 bases between them. The CDR3 is made up of 15 amino acids. CDR3 region: CASSPLGGGANEQFF. The CDR3 DNA sequence: TGTGCCAGCAGCCCACTGGGAGGGGGGGCAAATGAGCAGTTCTTC.

V gene TRBV2 combines with J gene TRBJ1-4; D is unclear. CDR1 and CDR2 from the germline V gene are SNHLY and FYNNEI. The CDR3 has 10 residues. CDR3 in DNA: TGTGCGGGAGGGAATGAAAAACTGTTTTTT. Protein product: CAGGNEKLFF.

The chain links TRBV4-1 to TRBJ1-2; D gene uncertain. V was clipped by 1 base and J by 4 bases, with 13 bases between them. This CDR3 region has 15 residues. Germline loops: CDR1 MGHRA, CDR2 YSYEKL. CDR3 coding DNA: TGCGCCAGCAGCCAAGGGTCAGGTCCTCTCTATGGCTACACCTTC. Protein: CASSQGSGPLYGYTF.

The chain links TRBV5-6 to TRBJ2-1; no firm D call. Trimming cost V 2 bases and J 7 bases, with 7 bases left between them. CDR3 length equals 12 residues. In germline, CDR1 is SGHDT, CDR2 YYEEEE. The CDR3 DNA is TGTGCCAGCAGCTTAGGTGGGAATGAGCAGTTCTTC. Translated: CASSLGGNEQFF.

The chain couples TRBV10-1 to TRBJ2-1; a possible D gene is TRBD1 (6 bases). CDR3 length: 11 residues. Trimming removed 9 bases from V and 7 bases from J, with 10 bases in between. Per germline, CDR1 WNHNN and CDR2 SYGVQD (reference sequence). The CDR3 bases are TGCGCCAGACCAGGGGAGAATGAGCAGTTCTTC. The encoded protein is CARPGENEQFF.

J is TRBJ2-2 and V is TRBV10-3, with D perhaps TRBD2 (6 bases). Germline CDR1 reads ENHRY; CDR2 reads SYGVKD. V lost 3 bases, J lost 3 bases, and 8 bases lay in between. The CDR3 consists of 14 residues. In DNA form, the CDR3 reads TGTGCCATCAGTGACAGGGAGGACACCGGGGAGCTGTTTTTT. As protein: CAISDREDTGELFF.

The rearrangement uses TRBV7-2 and TRBJ2-2; the D is unclear. Germline-derived CDR1 and CDR2 are SGHTA and FQGNSA. V was pared by 5 bases and J by 4 bases, with 2 bases between. CDR3 size: 11 residues. The CDR3 region is CASSLTGELFF. The CDR3 DNA reads TGTGCCAGCAGCCTCACCGGGGAGCTGTTTTTT.